At least ten counts were recorded for the clone carrying this T cell receptor (beta chain). Its antigen is not identified. The germline gives CDR1 SQVTM, CDR2 ANQGSEA. V dropped 7 bases and J dropped 4 bases, with 11 bases sitting between them. This CDR3 spans 12 amino acids. This entry belongs to a study of early T cells in non-severe SARS-CoV-2 infection. At the level of the study: Sequencing input comprised bulk RNA from unsorted whole blood; chain pairing was not available.

Study-level findings and limits: Matches to VDJdb favored anti-spike CD8 responses and missed private and CD4 specificities.

The protocol attached unique molecular identifiers to individual cDNA molecules. TCRdb called the 5' RACE reads again in MiXCR, with one record for every CDR3 protein. The repertoire holds tens of thousands of distinct CDR3 sequences, with 10% to 15% as singletons. The chain uses TRBV29-1 and TRBJ2-1; tentatively, D is TRBD2 (6 bases). The sample taken for sequencing was whole blood. The sequence came from an adult who was a healthcare worker with PCR-confirmed SARS-CoV-2 infection or an uninfected control (not recorded which). The CDR3 is CSGRGSYNEQFF. In nucleotides, the CDR3 is TGCAGCGGGCGGGGAAGTTACAATGAGCAGTTCTTC.